Detailed here is one T cell receptor beta chain. Its antigen remains undetermined. Qualities for individual bases were not recorded, and no much larger clone is one base off. The data were taken from a study of cytomegalovirus exposure and HLA in healthy donors (dated by TCRdb to 2015 to 2018). Background on the whole study: According to an earlier analysis of 550 to 700 of the donors, some 180 million T cells yielded 117 million unique TCR beta sequences and roughly 280 Gb of sequence data. An earlier analysis of 450 to 750 of the donors used high-throughput TCR beta sequencing to judge whether each TCR beta V gene segment behaved as functional or pseudogenic. All discovery cohort repertoires had been generated on a single sequencing platform. Of the approximately 400 genotyped donors, about 84% fell in the genetic ancestry cluster associated with self-reported Caucasian donors. To predict cytomegalovirus infection status, the study brought together high-throughput TCR immunosequencing, statistical association of individual TCRs with disease status, and machine learning. The study used immunosequencing to profile the T cell repertoires of approximately 650 subjects and linked those repertoires to cytomegalovirus serostatus. Roughly 300 gigabases of sequencing data and tens of millions of unique TCR sequences were included in an early release covering about 700 HLA-typed donors. Class I and class II HLA loci were covered by the typing at four-digit resolution. Typing coverage varied by locus: roughly 629-640 donors for A, B, C, DRB1 and DQB1; approximately 520 for DQA1; about 570 for DPA1; some 470 for DPB1. The later analysis used no new phenotypic data to find candidate immune exposures, relying instead on TCR beta sequences and their occurrence across donors. Besides the first cohort of more than 650 subjects, a separate validation cohort made up of about 120 different subjects was used. On average, over 200,000 unique TCR beta nucleotide sequences were sequenced per donor among a few hundred genotyped donors of the cohort, with approximately 18% of those sequences being non-productive. About five DR-DQ haplotypes were treated as single units for association and clustering because of strong linkage in the cohort. Donor age, sex, ethnicity and CMV serostatus were compiled alongside the repertoire data. The aim of the study was to test whether cataloging public T cell receptors could identify signatures of past pathogen exposure. A later analysis re-examined previously published TCR beta repertoires from more than 550 donors and added high-resolution HLA genotyping to investigate patterns of TCR occurrence. In a later genetic analysis, genome-wide SNP genotypes for about 55% of the roughly 700 donors were used, and that subset was treated as a discovery cohort.

The cohort was made up of approximately 700 healthy bone marrow donors. At the time of sampling, all cohort members were nominally healthy, though unrecorded immune exposures were likely present. The donor was CMV seronegative and belonged to the group of approximately 320 seronegative cohort members. A peripheral blood sample was provided by each donor, and peripheral blood mononuclear cells were used for TCR beta sequencing. Genomic DNA was extracted from the blood cell samples with the Qiagen DNeasy Blood Extraction Kit. General conclusions and limits of the study: The only immune exposure information available for the cohort was CMV serostatus. V-gene and J-gene trimming of TCR beta chains was associated with a missense DCLRE1C variant in a later genetic analysis, and the association was replicated in an independent cohort. A later analysis associated around 16,000 TCR beta sequences with specific HLA alleles at a false discovery rate of 0.05. A group of highly shared sequence variants was considered likely to be a technical artifact of the sequencing pipeline. In this cohort, only TCR beta chains were sequenced, and detectable features were limited by the absence of alpha or paired-chain data. Sequencing depth was assumed to be roughly uniform across donors in the presence/absence analyses, though that assumption may not hold. Linkage disequilibrium might explain the correlated functional status among segregating V segments, but an unknown experimental factor could not be ruled out. In a later analysis, most CMV-associated TCR beta chains were found to appear HLA-restricted, with HLA associations seemingly driven largely by CMV exposure. In a later analysis, HLA-associated TCR beta chains were found to be more clonally expanded and to have lower generation probabilities than equally common non-associated chains. In a later analysis, the rate of TCR association differed among HLA loci, with DRB1 alleles having the most associated TCRs and HLA-C alleles having the fewest. Strong co-occurrence of HLA alleles, especially DR and DQ, made assigning TCR associations to individual alleles difficult. In a later genetic analysis, fewer N-insertions in productive TCRs were reported among donors in an Asian-associated ancestry cluster than the roughly 670-donor mean. HLA typing was unavailable for some donors at each locus, so association tests used only the typed subset. The earlier analysis of 450 to 700 of the donors excluded roughly 16 rarely observed V segments, including chromosome 9 orphons, because counts were too low. Several of the top co-occurrence clusters appeared to be linked to parvovirus B19, influenza, CMV and Epstein-Barr virus, according to a later analysis. Because the 87-base-pair reads could not distinguish some IMGT-functional V segments, including TRBV6-2 and TRBV6-3, those segments were excluded. The authors suggested that the approach could potentially be generalized to other disease states and immunological phenotypes. While some public TCRs were present in many individuals, most TCR sequences turned up only very rarely across donors. An earlier analysis of 587 of the donors showed that most TCR beta V segments appeared in productive rearrangements either about 87% or about 30% of the time, which broadly matched IMGT annotations. In vitro tests confirmed that a few of the cytomegalovirus-associated TCR beta chains recognize cytomegalovirus antigens. A further reported finding was that TCR beta sequences accurately predicted the HLA-A and HLA-B alleles for most subjects in the first cohort. In the study, 150 to 200 TCR beta chains were listed as associated with cytomegalovirus. In both the original and validation cohorts, the classifier was reported to diagnose cytomegalovirus status with high specificity and sensitivity.

Measured from the cysteine to the phenylalanine, the CDR3 is 16 residues long. Only the CDR3 portion is preserved as DNA: 48 bases, with reading frame beginning at the first base. The library was prepared using the immunoSEQ multiplex PCR assay. For the multiplex PCR, a mixture combining 60 forward primers for TCR Vbeta segments and 13 reverse primers for TCR Jbeta segments was used. The CDR3 region of rearranged TCR beta genes was amplified from genomic DNA with a multiplex PCR assay. Amplified TCR beta libraries were sequenced as 87-base-pair reads on the Illumina HiSeq System. Concerning the study's data processing: In a later analysis, tens of millions of unique TCR beta chains were counted across the 500 to 850 repertoires, and around 10 million of these chains were shared by at least two donors. A nearest-neighbor algorithm error-corrected the raw reads and collapsed the reads into unique sequences, merging closely related sequences to remove PCR and sequencing errors. Alignment of CDR3 sequences to IMGT reference sequences was used to assign V, D and J gene segments. For a sequence to be retained, a match of at least six nucleotides to both a V gene segment and a J gene segment was required. Rearrangements were called productive when the CDR3 lacked stop codons and stayed in frame with V and J; all others were non-productive. CDR3 was defined by IMGT convention, running from the second conserved V-encoded cysteine to the conserved J-encoded phenylalanine. Sequences without an unambiguous match to a single V gene segment were excluded from the earlier analysis of a few hundred of the donors. In an earlier analysis of some 590 of the donors, a V segment was called functional when productive rearrangements were above 56.7%, and segregating when the standard deviation between donors exceeded 5%. To diagnose cytomegalovirus status from the catalog of TCR beta chain sequences, a statistical classification framework was built. In a later analysis, V and J genes were assigned by comparing TCR nucleotide sequences against IMGT/GENE-DB human TR gene sequences. The TCRdist pipeline was used in a later analysis to assign CDR3 sequences and most-parsimonious VDJ recombination scenarios. In a later analysis, each TCR beta chain was defined by its CDR3 amino acid sequence together with its V-gene family, and reads lacking a unique V-gene family were excluded. A later analysis removed 500 to 650 highly shared, low-generation-probability nucleotide sequences to deal with suspected cross-contamination and a sequencing artifact. In a later analysis, a clonal expansion index was calculated for each public chain from normalized within-repertoire ranks of inferred template counts. In a later analysis, generation probabilities were computed using a VDJ recombination model fitted to out-of-frame rearrangements, and the results were checked against IGoR. Hypergeometric tests were used in a later analysis to score TCR-TCR, TCR-HLA and TCR-CMV co-occurrence, with a repertoire-size bias correction applied to the TCR pairs. A later analysis estimated false discovery rates by permuting HLA or CMV assignments 20 times. In a later analysis, co-occurring TCRs were grouped using DBSCAN, and TCRdist sequence similarity was added for clustering within HLA-allele-positive subsets. For co-occurrence clustering, repertoires with fewer than 30,000 or more than 120,000 public chains were excluded, along with 5 or 6 repertoires with anomalous nucleotide sharing. The source is immuneACCESS, and TCRdb retained only in-frame sequences with V and J called. Part of the clones is not carried over; for the studies checked, unresolved V genes explain less than half of this, and the remainder is unexplained. V, J and clone size reflect that table, while D and trimming were determined from the DNA. The sample records some 220,000 clones, approximately 90% of which are singletons. The ten largest account for roughly 1% of the sample.

The sample consisted of PBMCs. This receptor chain uses TRBV12-2 and TRBJ2-7; the table calls TRBD2, which could not be checked here. TRBV12-2 is assigned pseudogene status. The receptor was derived from a woman between 18 and 29 years old in good health and CMV-seronegative. The CDR3 here reads CASRLALTSGSYEQYF. In nucleotides, the sequence is TGTGCAAGTCGCTTAGCGCTAACTAGCGGGAGCTACGAGCAGTACTTC.